This is a list of T cell receptor beta chains from one sample in a study of cytomegalovirus exposure and HLA in healthy donors. This table comes from immunoSEQ multiplex PCR, and its TCRdb copy is limited to in-frame clones, with some not included. The top ten clones hold more than 2% of a sample with 65,000 to 95,000 clones, 70% to 85% of them seen once. What was sequenced was PBMCs. Receptors originate from a man aged 25-45 years in good health and CMV-seronegative. Both conserved end residues are part of each CDR3. A D gene is named only where the DNA matches it firmly. Only part of the rows carry a size: once, few, many, or a class if the clone is expanded.

abundance	j_gene	d_gene	v_gene	CDR3nt	CDR3aa
-	TRBJ2-7	TRBD1	TRBV7-6	TGTGCCAGCAGCCCACAGGGGGTCGAGCAGTACTTC	CASSPQGVEQYF
-	TRBJ2-7	-	TRBV10-3	TGTGCCATCAGTGATTCACAGGGCTACGAGCAGTACTTC	CAISDSQGYEQYF
-	TRBJ2-1	-	TRBV10-2	TGCGCCAGAGCGGACCCCGTTTCCTACAATGAGCAGTTCTTC	CARADPVSYNEQFF
-	TRBJ1-1	-	TRBV27	TGTGCCAGCAAGTGGACTGTGAACACTGAAGCTTTCTTT	CASKWTVNTEAFF
-	TRBJ2-5	-	TRBV7-8	TGTGCCAGCAGTAGCGGCTGGCAGCAAGAGACCCAGTACTTC	CASSSGWQQETQYF
-	TRBJ2-1	-	TRBV6-4	TGTGCCAGCTTGAAAGGGGGCTCCTACAATGAGCAGTTCTTC	CASLKGGSYNEQFF
-	TRBJ1-2	-	TRBV4-1	TGCGCCAGCAGCCAAGTCACCGGGACGGGGGGAAACTATGGCTACACCTTC	CASSQVTGTGGNYGYTF
many	TRBJ1-2	TRBD1	TRBV18	TGTGCCAGCTCCCCCTTGACAGGGGACTATGGCTACACCTTC	CASSPLTGDYGYTF
-	TRBJ2-2	-	TRBV23-1	TGCGCCAGCAGTCATCCGGGACAGAACACCGGGGAGCTGTTTTTT	CASSHPGQNTGELFF
-	TRBJ2-7	-	TRBV28	TGTGCCAGCAGTTTACGTTACGAGCAGTACTTC	CASSLRYEQYF
-	TRBJ1-2	TRBD1	TRBV19	TGTGCCAGTACAGGGGACAGGGGTGGCTACACCTTC	CASTGDRGGYTF
-	TRBJ1-2	TRBD1	TRBV4-2	TGTGCCAGCAGCCAAGCTGGAGACAGGGGTGGCTACACCTTC	CASSQAGDRGGYTF
-	TRBJ2-2	-	TRBV5-1	TGCGCCAGCAGCTTGGGACAGACGAACACCGGGGAGCTGTTTTTT	CASSLGQTNTGELFF
few	TRBJ2-3	-	TRBV29-1	TGCAGCGTTGAGGCGGGAATAAGCACAGATACGCAGTATTTT	CSVEAGISTDTQYF
-	TRBJ2-5	-	TRBV25-1	TGTGCCAGCAGTCTATCGGACTGGTACCAAGAGACCCAGTACTTC	CASSLSDWYQETQYF
-	TRBJ2-7	-	TRBV5-4	TGTGCCAGCAGCTCCGGTCCTTACGAGCAGTACTTC	CASSSGPYEQYF
-	TRBJ1-2	-	TRBV28	TGTGCCAGCAGGCCCGGGAACAGGGATGGCTATGGCTACACCTTC	CASRPGNRDGYGYTF
once	TRBJ2-5	TRBD1	TRBV25-1	TGTGCCAGCAATATACACAGGGGGGAGACCCAGTACTTC	CASNIHRGETQYF
-	TRBJ1-1	TRBD1	TRBV7-2	TGTGCCAGCAGCTTAGGGGACAGAAAGAACACTGAAGCTTTCTTT	CASSLGDRKNTEAFF
-	TRBJ1-5	TRBD1	TRBV2	TGTGCCAGCAGACCGGGACAGGGGGCCCATCAGCCCCAGCATTTT	CASRPGQGAHQPQHF
-	TRBJ2-3	-	TRBV4-3	TGCGCCAGCAGCCCCCGGAGTTCCTCGGGGACAGATACGCAGTATTTT	CASSPRSSSGTDTQYF
-	TRBJ2-5	-	TRBV4-3	TGCGCCAGCAGCCAAGAGAAAGGAGGGTCAGAGACCCAGTACTTC	CASSQEKGGSETQYF
once	TRBJ2-1	-	TRBV5-1	TGCGCCAGCAGCTTGGCAGGGCAGGGGAAAGGGAATGAGCAGTTCTTC	CASSLAGQGKGNEQFF
-	TRBJ1-3	TRBD1	TRBV6-5	TGTGCCAGCAGTCGCCGGGACAGAGCAGGAAACACCATATATTTT	CASSRRDRAGNTIYF
-	TRBJ1-6	TRBD1	TRBV10-2	TGCGCCACCACGGGACAGTTGAATAATTCACCCCTCCACTTT	CATTGQLNNSPLHF
-	TRBJ2-2	-	TRBV18	TGTGCCAGCTCACCGTCAGGGACCGGGGAGCTGTTTTTT	CASSPSGTGELFF
once	TRBJ1-5	-	TRBV5-1	TGCGCCAGCAGCTTGGCAGGGGTGAGCAATCAGCCCCAGCATTTT	CASSLAGVSNQPQHF